These T cell receptor beta chains were read from a single sample in a study of cytomegalovirus exposure and HLA in healthy donors. TCRdb keeps only in-frame clones here, not all; method: immunoSEQ multiplex PCR. Its table records approximately 50,000 clones. The source material was PBMCs. All receptors derive from a male donor in good health and CMV-seropositive. CDR3s include the opening cysteine and the closing phenylalanine or tryptophan. The D gene is left open where the match is weak.

>TRBD1|TRBJ1-2|TRBV28
TGTGCCAGCAGTGATACAGGGGGCGGGTATGGCTACACCTTC
CASSDTGGGYGYTF
>TRBD2|TRBJ2-3|TRBV5-4
TGTGCCAGCAGCTTGGTGGGCGGGGGGAAAGCAGATACGCAGTATTTT
CASSLVGGGKADTQYF
>NA|TRBJ2-5|TRBV30
TGTGCCTGGGGACGACTAGGGGAGACCCAGTACTTC
CAWGRLGETQYF
>NA|TRBJ1-2|TRBV19
TGTGCCAGTGCCTCAGGGGCCTACTATGGCTACACCTTC
CASASGAYYGYTF
>TRBD1|TRBJ1-6|TRBV28
TGTGCCAGCAGTTTAACAGGGGTGAATTCACCCCTCCACTTT
CASSLTGVNSPLHF
>TRBD2|TRBJ2-1|TRBV19
TGTGCCACTAAAGTCGGGGGGGGCAGCTACAATGAGCAGTTCTTC
CATKVGGGSYNEQFF
>NA|TRBJ1-1|TRBV5-6
TGTGCCAGCAGCTTAAGTATACGGTCCACTGAAGCTTTCTTT
CASSLSIRSTEAFF
>NA|TRBJ2-7|TRBV5-6
TGTGCCAGCAGCTTAAGTCAGAACCCCTACGAGCAGTACTTC
CASSLSQNPYEQYF
>NA|TRBJ1-5|TRBV11-2
TGTGCCAGCAGCTTAGAGAGCGGCAATCAGCCCCAGCATTTT
CASSLESGNQPQHF
>NA|TRBJ2-3|TRBV30
TGTGCCTGGAGCCAGGCCGGGGGTACGCAGTATTTT
CAWSQAGGTQYF
>NA|TRBJ1-5|TRBV7-9
TGTGCCAGCAGCTTAGGAGGGGGTCAGGGAATGGGCAATCAGCCCCAGCATTTT
CASSLGGGQGMGNQPQHF
>TRBD1|TRBJ1-4|TRBV14
TGTGCCAGCAGCCAAGACTGGAGACAGGGCGCAACTAATGAAAAACTGTTTTTT
CASSQDWRQGATNEKLFF
>NA|TRBJ1-3|TRBV4-2
TGTGCCAGCAGACCGGGGGGGGAAGACTCTGGAAACACCATATATTTT
CASRPGGEDSGNTIYF
>NA|TRBJ2-3|TRBV27
TGTGCCAGCAGTTTATGGCGGCCCTTAGGCACAGATACGCAGTATTTT
CASSLWRPLGTDTQYF
>TRBD2|TRBJ2-3|TRBV4-3
TGCGCCAGCAGCCAAGATGGGGCCCGGGGGGTGCGAGATACGCAGTATTTT
CASSQDGARGVRDTQYF
>TRBD1|TRBJ1-2|TRBV5-5
TGTGCCAGCACCGGACAGGGGTATGGCTACACCTTC
CASTGQGYGYTF
>NA|TRBJ1-2|TRBV4-1
TGCGCCAGCAGCCAAGAGTCAGGGGAGGGGTATGGCTACACCTTC
CASSQESGEGYGYTF
>NA|TRBJ2-7|TRBV6-5
TGTGCCAGCGCCCACAGGGCCTACGAGCAGTACTTC
CASAHRAYEQYF
>NA|TRBJ1-5|TRBV6-5
TGTGCCAGCAGTTACTCGACGGGTGGCAATCAGCCCCAGCATTTT
CASSYSTGGNQPQHF
>TRBD2|TRBJ2-1|TRBV18
TGTGCCAGCTCGAGACCTAGCGGGGACAATGAGCAGTTCTTC
CASSRPSGDNEQFF
>TRBD1|TRBJ1-3|TRBV4-1
TGCGCCAGCAGCCCTCCCGGACAGGGAGCAGCTCTCTCTGGAAACACCATATATTTT
CASSPPGQGAALSGNTIYF
>TRBD2|TRBJ2-5|TRBV7-2
TGTGCCAGCAGCTCCGGACTAGCGGAGATGCTGCAAGAGACCCAGTACTTC
CASSSGLAEMLQETQYF
>NA|TRBJ1-6|TRBV12-5
TGTGCTAGTGGTTTAGGACAGATGAATTCACCCCTCCACTTT
CASGLGQMNSPLHF